The 17 T cell receptor beta chains given below trace back to one sample, sequenced in a study of blood T cell repertoires in COVID-19. Method: immunoSEQ multiplex PCR; TCRdb's copy keeps in-frame clones and lacks some. The data contain 120,000 or so clones, 80% to 90% of them singletons. The material sequenced was peripheral blood. The receptors were gathered from a man in his 70s with active or convalescent COVID-19.

This clone was seen only a few times. The gene calls are TRBV15 and TRBJ1-4, with D possibly matching TRBD1 (5 bases). CDR1 LNHNV and CDR2 YYDKDF come from the germline V gene (reference sequence). This CDR3 spans 16 amino acids. Trimming took off 0 bases at V and 5 bases at J, with 13 bases between the two ends. CDR3 region: CATSRDGAGKNEKLFF. The CDR3, as DNA: TGTGCCACCAGCAGAGATGGGGCAGGGAAAAATGAAAAACTGTTTTTT.

This clone has a single count. V is TRBV29-1 and J is TRBJ2-7; weak D call: TRBD2 (5 bases). Germline CDR1 and CDR2: SQVTM and ANQGSEA. V lost 0 bases to trimming and J lost 4 bases, with 7 bases between them. This CDR3 comprises 12 residues. The CDR3 nucleotides are TGCAGCGTTGAAGATCCGGGGTACGAGCAGTACTTC. Protein product: CSVEDPGYEQYF.

The rearrangement links TRBV27 to TRBJ2-3, with 11 bases matching TRBD1. The CDR3 loop spans 17 amino acids. The ends lost 0 bases at V and 6 bases at J; junction bases unmatched: 8. Germline CDR1 is MNHEY and CDR2 is SMNVEV (reference sequence). CDR3 amino acids: CASSLSGDRGGRDTQYF. The CDR3 DNA reads as TGTGCCAGCAGTTTATCGGGGGACAGGGGGGGACGGGATACGCAGTATTTT.

The genes are TRBV10-2 and TRBJ1-5; 12 bases agree with TRBD1. The CDR3 totals 16 residues. V trimming: 8 bases; J trimming: 2 bases; junction bases outside the gene matches: 7. Germline loops: CDR1 WSHSY, CDR2 SAAADI. The CDR3 sequence is CASGPGTGGGNQPQHF. CDR3 bases: TGCGCCAGCGGACCCGGGACAGGGGGCGGCAATCAGCCCCAGCATTTT.

This clone appeared a single time. The chain uses TRBV5-1 and TRBJ2-5, with unresolved D. Germline V CDR1 and CDR2: SGHRS, YFSETQ. V was shortened by 4 bases and J by 1 base, with 11 bases between the two germline ends. The CDR3 runs to 14 residues. Here the CDR3 DNA reads TGCGCCAGCAGCAGGAGCACCAGCCAAGAGACCCAGTACTTC. Translating it yields CASSRSTSQETQYF.

The chain couples TRBV28 to TRBJ1-2; D is unclear. The CDR3 is made up of 12 amino acids. Trimming removed 6 bases at V and 0 bases at J, with 5 bases between. CDR1 and CDR2 (germline): MDHEN, SYDVKM. The CDR3 loop reads CASRTPNYGYTF. The CDR3, as DNA: TGTGCCAGCAGGACACCTAACTATGGCTACACCTTC.

The rearrangement uses TRBV29-1 and TRBJ2-3; TRBD2 matches 14 bases. In germline, CDR1 is SQVTM, CDR2 ANQGSEA. V was pared by 4 bases and J by 6 bases, with 18 bases of the junction left unmatched. This CDR3 spans 19 amino acids. The CDR3 DNA reads TGCAGCGTTGGGGCCGGGACTAGCGGGAGCCGGGCGTTTGCGGATACGCAGTATTTT. Its protein product is CSVGAGTSGSRAFADTQYF.

The V gene is TRBV6-4, the J gene TRBJ2-1, with TRBD2 matching over 7 bases. CDR1 and CDR2 (germline): MRHNA, SNTAGT. The CDR3 contains 13 residues. V gave up 7 bases and J gave up 15 bases; unmatched junction bases: 15. CDR3 bases: TGTGCCAGCAACGATGGGGAGCGGGGCCCCTCGTTCTTC. Translation gives CASNDGERGPSFF.

This clone was recorded only once. The genes are TRBV9 and TRBJ2-3; D gene unclear. The germline V gene encodes CDR1 SGDLS and CDR2 YYNGEE. The CDR3 runs to 15 residues. V gave up 2 bases and J gave up 0 bases, with 10 bases separating them. The CDR3 sequence: CASSVTRLSTDTQYF. CDR3 nucleotide sequence: TGTGCCAGCAGCGTGACGCGGCTTAGCACAGATACGCAGTATTTT.

The rearrangement joins TRBV10-3 to TRBJ2-2; D perhaps matches TRBD2 (7 bases). The V gene lost 4 bases and the J gene lost 6 bases, with 15 bases spanning the gap. The length of the CDR3 is 15 residues. The germline gives CDR1 ENHRY, CDR2 SYGVKD. The DNA of the CDR3 is TGTGCCATCAGTGGGCCAGGGGCGGGGGCCGGGGAGCTGTTTTTT. Residues: CAISGPGAGAGELFF.

V gene TRBV6-6 combines with J gene TRBJ2-5; possibly TRBD2 for D (5 bases). CDR3 length: 14 amino acids. Trimming cost V 0 bases and J 4 bases, with 9 bases left between them. Germline CDR1 and CDR2: MNHNY and SVGAGI (reference sequence). This CDR3 reads CASSYSRVGETQYF. Written as DNA, the CDR3 is TGTGCCAGCAGTTACTCGCGGGTTGGAGAGACCCAGTACTTC.

The V and J genes are TRBV7-9 and TRBJ2-3; TRBD1 agrees at 10 bases. Germline CDR1 is SEHNR and CDR2 is FQNEAQ (reference sequence). The CDR3 is made up of 16 amino acids. J lost 3 bases, V lost 4 bases, and 7 bases had no gene match. In DNA form, the CDR3 reads TGTGCCAGCAGCTACAGGACAGGGGGTGGGACAGATACGCAGTATTTT. It yields the protein CASSYRTGGGTDTQYF.

The rearrangement joins TRBV9 to TRBJ2-3; 7 bases agree with TRBD2. The trim removed 0 bases at V and 5 bases at J, leaving 15 bases unmatched. The CDR3 runs to 18 residues. Germline V gene sequence: CDR1 SGDLS, CDR2 YYNGEE. In DNA form, the CDR3 reads TGTGCCAGCAGCGTAGCGGCCGGAGGCGGGAGTATTGGAGATACGCAGTATTTT. Its translation: CASSVAAGGGSIGDTQYF.

The chain has TRBV29-1 and TRBJ2-3, with 10 bases identical to TRBD1. Trimming at V came to 7 bases and at J to 9 bases, leaving 10 bases not matched to a gene. Per the germline V gene, CDR1 is SQVTM and CDR2 is ANQGSEA. The CDR3 totals 13 residues. Here the CDR3 DNA reads TGCAGCGCGTCGACAGGGGGCGGAGTAACGCAGTATTTT. This gives the protein CSASTGGGVTQYF.

This clone was picked up one time. The chain employs TRBV6-6 and TRBJ2-7; perhaps TRBD1 as D (6 bases). Trimming stripped 4 bases from V and 6 bases from J, with 19 bases between. CDR1 is MNHNY and CDR2 is SVGAGI in the germline V gene (reference sequence). CDR3 size: 15 residues. The CDR3 sequence: CASSSSDAYRAEQYF. CDR3 in DNA: TGTGCCAGCAGTTCGTCTGACGCATACAGGGCCGAGCAGTACTTC.

This clone has only a few counts. Germline is not matched at one junction end, which may reflect a read error. J is TRBJ1-1 and V is TRBV10-3; D call uncertain. The CDR3 sequence is 11 residues long. From germline, CDR1 is ENHRY and CDR2 SYGVKD. The CDR3 coding sequence is TGTGCCGTCAGAGCCAACACTGAAGCTTTCTTT. Encoded protein: CAVRANTEAFF.

The chain carries TRBV29-1 and TRBJ1-2; a possible D gene is TRBD1 (6 bases). Per germline, CDR1 SQVTM and CDR2 ANQGSEA. The CDR3 totals 13 residues. V dropped 1 base and J dropped 4 bases, with 10 bases sitting between them. CDR3 DNA: TGCAGCGTTGAAGCAGGGGCGGGCTATGGCTACACCTTC. The encoded protein is CSVEAGAGYGYTF.